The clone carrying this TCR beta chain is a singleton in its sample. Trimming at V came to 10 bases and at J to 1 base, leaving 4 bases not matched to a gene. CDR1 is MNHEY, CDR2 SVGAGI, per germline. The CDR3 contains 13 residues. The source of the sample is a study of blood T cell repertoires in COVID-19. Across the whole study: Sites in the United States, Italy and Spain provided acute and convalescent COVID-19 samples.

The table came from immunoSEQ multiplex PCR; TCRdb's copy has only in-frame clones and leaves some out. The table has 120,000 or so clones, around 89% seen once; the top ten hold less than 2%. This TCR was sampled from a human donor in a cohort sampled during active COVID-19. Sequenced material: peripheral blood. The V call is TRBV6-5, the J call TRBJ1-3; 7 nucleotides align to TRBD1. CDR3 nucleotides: TGTGCCAACAGGGGAGAATCTGGAAACACCATATATTTT. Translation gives CANRGESGNTIYF.